This entry lists 13 T cell receptor beta chains sequenced from one sample in a study of blood T cell repertoires in COVID-19. Sequencing was performed with immunoSEQ multiplex PCR; in TCRdb, only in-frame clones are kept and a portion is missing. Of some 390,000 clones listed, 70% to 90% are singletons. The specimen sequenced was peripheral blood. Receptors originate from a woman aged 60 to 75 with COVID-19, enrolled during active disease.

The V gene is TRBV28, the J gene TRBJ1-2, with 9 bases lining up with TRBD1. CDR3 length: 15 amino acids. CDR1 is MDHEN, CDR2 SYDVKM, per germline. The junction had 3 bases not matched to a gene; V was cut back by 4 bases and J by 0 bases. The CDR3 loop reads CASSSQGAANYGYTF. Here the CDR3 DNA reads TGTGCCAGCAGTTCACAGGGGGCAGCTAACTATGGCTACACCTTC.

The chain combines TRBV30 with TRBJ1-2; 9 bases agree with TRBD1. The J segment lost 8 bases and the V segment lost 3 bases, leaving 10 bases of the junction unmatched. This CDR3 has 14 residues. Germline V gives CDR1 GTSNPN, CDR2 SVGIG (reference sequence). The CDR3 loop reads CAWSGGTGRTGYTF. The CDR3 DNA is TGTGCCTGGAGCGGGGGGACAGGGAGGACGGGCTACACCTTC. Complete variable domain (other parts from reference TRBV30 and TRBJ1-2): SQTIHQWPATLVQPVGSPLSLECTVEGTSNPNLYWYRQAAGRGLQLLFYSVGIGQISSEVPQNLSASRPQDRQFILSSKKLLLSDSGFYLCAWSGGTGRTGYTFGSGTRLTVV.

The rearrangement uses TRBV7-8 and TRBJ1-5; possibly TRBD1 for D (5 bases). CDR3 length equals 18 residues. V lost 11 bases and J 7 bases, leaving 33 bases between the germline ends. Per germline, CDR1 SGHVS and CDR2 FQNEAQ. CDR3 region: CAGTVQQGITASWQPQHF. The CDR3 DNA follows: TGTGCCGGCACGGTCCAGCAGGGAATAACGGCCTCATGGCAGCCCCAGCATTTT.

The rearrangement links TRBV2 to TRBJ1-2; TRBD1 agrees at 8 bases. The germline V gene has CDR1 SNHLY and CDR2 FYNNEI. J gave up 6 bases and V 5 bases, and 8 bases lay outside the gene matches. This CDR3 contains 14 residues. CDR3 sequence reads: CASSSGQGVDGYTF. CDR3 in DNA: TGTGCCAGCAGTTCAGGACAGGGCGTCGATGGCTACACCTTC.

The V and J genes are TRBV3-1 (or the pseudogene TRBV3-2) and TRBJ1-2; D is uncertain. With 3 bases removed from V and 5 bases from J, the gap between germline ends came to 4 bases. Germline CDR1 is LGHDT and CDR2 is YNNKEL (reference sequence). There are 11 residues in the CDR3. In DNA form, the CDR3 reads TGTGCCAGCAGCCATTCTTATGGCTACACCTTC. Its translation is CASSHSYGYTF.

The chain links TRBV5-1 to TRBJ1-1; the D is unclear. V lost 2 bases and J lost 1, with 12 bases in between. Germline V gene sequence: CDR1 SGHRS, CDR2 YFSETQ. The CDR3 is made up of 15 amino acids. CDR3 residues: CASSFVSARNTEAFF. The CDR3 nucleotides are TGCGCCAGCAGCTTTGTGTCAGCGAGGAACACTGAAGCTTTCTTT.

The rearrangement links TRBV7-9 to TRBJ1-1, with D hard to call. The CDR3 has 15 amino acids. V lost 2 bases and J lost 3, with 13 bases in between. Germline-derived CDR1 and CDR2 are SEHNR and FQNEAQ (reference sequence). CDR3 protein: CASSLSGNPDTEAFF. The CDR3 nucleotides are TGTGCCAGCAGCTTATCGGGGAACCCCGACACTGAAGCTTTCTTT.

This chain uses TRBV29-1 with TRBJ2-2; 8 positions match TRBD1. The junction had 5 bases not matched to a gene; V was cut back by 7 bases and J by 4 bases. The length of the CDR3 is 13 residues. The germline gives CDR1 SQVTM, CDR2 ANQGSEA. The CDR3 is CSADRDVTGELFF. As DNA, the CDR3 is TGCAGCGCGGACAGGGATGTCACCGGGGAGCTGTTTTTT.

This rearrangement joins TRBV18 to TRBJ1-4; D uncertain. The CDR3 has 17 residues. Trimming left V 4 bases short and J 5 bases short, with 20 bases between. CDR1 is KGHSH, CDR2 LQKENI, per germline. CDR3 residues: CASSLWAQSGVNEKLFF. DNA of the CDR3: TGTGCCAGCTCACTATGGGCCCAATCCGGGGTAAATGAAAAACTGTTTTTT.

V usage is TRBV28 and J usage is TRBJ1-1; TRBD1 matches 9 bases. The CDR3 covers 13 residues. The V gene end was trimmed by 11 bases and the J gene end by 1 base; junction bases not matched to a gene: 5. From germline, CDR1 is MDHEN and CDR2 SYDVKM. The CDR3 coding sequence is TGTGCCGTCCAACAGGGGGCGAACACTGAAGCTTTCTTT. Its translation: CAVQQGANTEAFF. The whole variable domain, remainder taken from reference TRBV28 and TRBJ1-1, is DVKVTQSSRYLVKRTGEKVFLECVQDMDHENMFWYRQDPGLGLRLIYFSYDVKMKEKGDIPEGYSVSREKKERFSLILESASTNQTSMYLCAVQQGANTEAFFGQGTRLTVV.

The V and J genes are TRBV28 and TRBJ1-4; 7 bases are shared with TRBD1. The CDR3 runs 15 residues. V shed 1 base, J shed 3 bases, and the junction held 2 bases outside the gene matches. From germline, CDR1 is MDHEN and CDR2 SYDVKM. The CDR3 DNA sequence: TGTGCCAGCAGTTTATCGGGGACAGCTAATGAAAAACTGTTTTTT. Its translation: CASSLSGTANEKLFF. The whole variable domain, filled in from reference TRBV28 and TRBJ1-4, reads DVKVTQSSRYLVKRTGEKVFLECVQDMDHENMFWYRQDPGLGLRLIYFSYDVKMKEKGDIPEGYSVSREKKERFSLILESASTNQTSMYLCASSLSGTANEKLFFGSGTQLSVL.

This sequence joins TRBV4-1 and TRBJ1-1; the match to TRBD1 covers 7 bases. Trimming cost V 1 base and J 6 bases; bases outside gene matches: 8. CDR3 size: 15 residues. The germline V gene has CDR1 MGHRA and CDR2 YSYEKL. The CDR3 here is CASSQVDRDGPEAFF. CDR3 nucleotide sequence: TGCGCCAGCAGCCAAGTCGACAGGGACGGCCCTGAAGCTTTCTTT.

This clone has a handful of counts. The genes are TRBV6-5 and TRBJ1-4, with D unresolved. Germline CDR1 and CDR2: MNHEY and SVGAGI. V was clipped by 10 bases and J by 4 bases, with 19 bases between them. The CDR3 runs 15 residues. As DNA, the CDR3 is TGTGCCACCATTTCCCCTCGGGGTGTTAATGAAAAACTGTTTTTT. Its translation: CATISPRGVNEKLFF.